These 25 T cell receptor beta chains originate from one sample sequenced in a study of cytomegalovirus exposure and HLA in healthy donors. Use of 60 Vbeta and 13 Jbeta primers characterized the PCR. Produced via immunoSEQ multiplex PCR; TCRdb's table is partial and in-frame only. This table holds under 200,000 clones. Material: PBMCs. These receptors all stem from a man aged 25-40 years in good health and CMV-seronegative.

This chain connects TRBV6-1 to TRBJ1-2; D call uncertain. Trimming left V 5 bases short and J 4 bases short, with 11 bases between. Looked up from germline, CDR1 is MNHNS and CDR2 is SASEGT. The CDR3 is 13 amino acids. The CDR3 spells CASSSQVAYGYTF. CDR3 bases: TGTGCCAGCAGTAGCCAGGTGGCCTATGGCTACACCTTC.

The chain has TRBV6-1 and TRBJ2-2; a possible D gene is TRBD2 (5 bases). The V end lost 6 bases, the J end lost 3 bases, and 11 bases lay between the germline ends. Germline CDR1 MNHNS, CDR2 SASEGT. The CDR3 runs 14 residues. The CDR3 nucleotides are TGTGCCAGCAGCCGGGATCGGGACACCGGGGAGCTGTTTTTT. Translating it yields CASSRDRDTGELFF.

This rearrangement joins TRBV5-1 to TRBJ2-1, with 8 bases identical to TRBD2. The germline CDR1 and CDR2 sequences are SGHRS and YFSETQ. The V gene end was trimmed by 6 bases and the J gene end by 3 bases; junction bases not matched to a gene: 8. The CDR3 extends over 15 amino acids. Written as DNA, the CDR3 is TGCGCCAGCACCTTACTAGCGGTGGACTACAATGAGCAGTTCTTC. Protein sequence: CASTLLAVDYNEQFF.

The chain employs TRBV27 and TRBJ1-2; D unresolved. The V end was cut by 6 bases, the J end by 1 base, with 15 bases between. This CDR3 contains 15 residues. Germline V gene lookup returns CDR1 MNHEY and CDR2 SMNVEV (reference sequence). The chain's CDR3 is CASSPDGVNNYGYTF. DNA of the CDR3: TGTGCCAGCAGCCCTGACGGGGTAAATAACTATGGCTACACCTTC.

The rearrangement uses TRBV19 and TRBJ1-2; 7 nucleotides match TRBD1. The ends lost 7 bases at V and 8 bases at J; junction bases unmatched: 7. Germline loops: CDR1 LNHDA, CDR2 SQIVND (reference sequence). The CDR3 spans 12 residues. The DNA of the CDR3 is TGTGCCAGTAATACGCAGGGGGGCGGCTACACCTTC. It yields the protein CASNTQGGGYTF.

This sequence joins TRBV5-1 and TRBJ1-1, with 7 nucleotides matching TRBD1. CDR1 and CDR2 from the germline V gene are SGHRS and YFSETQ. V lost 3 bases and J lost 8; bases outside the gene matches: 10. The CDR3 has 14 amino acids. The CDR3 protein is CASSSGTAGVEAFF. CDR3 DNA: TGCGCCAGCAGCTCCGGGACAGCCGGGGTGGAAGCTTTCTTT.

The gene calls are TRBV5-1 and TRBJ2-7; a weak D match, TRBD2 (6 bases). This CDR3 is 14 amino acids long. The germline gives CDR1 SGHRS, CDR2 YFSETQ. Trimming stripped 2 bases from V and 4 bases from J, with 13 bases between. CDR3 sequence (DNA): TGCGCCAGCAGCTTCGAGCGGGCGAATTACGAGCAGTACTTC. This sequence encodes CASSFERANYEQYF.

The J gene is TRBJ2-7, the V gene TRBV7-6, with TRBD1 matching over 8 bases. Looked up from germline, CDR1 is SGHVS and CDR2 is FNYEAQ. Losses at the gene ends were 11 bases for V and 2 bases for J; bases not matched to a gene: 8. The CDR3 runs 13 residues. The CDR3 sequence: CAVSGGLTYEQYF. Here the CDR3 DNA reads TGTGCCGTATCAGGGGGCCTAACCTACGAGCAGTACTTC.

This sequence joins TRBV10-3 and TRBJ1-3; no firm D call. The germline V and J ends were trimmed by 7 bases and 2 bases, with 24 bases remaining between them. The germline gives CDR1 ENHRY, CDR2 SYGVKD. The CDR3 loop spans 18 amino acids. CDR3 loop: CAIMLSGMPGRTGNTIYF. DNA of the CDR3: TGTGCCATCATGCTATCTGGGATGCCGGGGAGGACTGGAAACACCATATATTTT.

The chain links TRBV19 to TRBJ2-7; the match to TRBD2 covers 11 bases. V trimming: 3 bases; J trimming: 4 bases; junction bases outside the gene matches: 8. The V gene's germline CDR1 is LNHDA and CDR2 SQIVND (reference sequence). The CDR3 runs 16 residues. CDR3 region: CASSIGLAGLSYEQYF. The CDR3 DNA reads as TGTGCCAGTAGTATTGGACTAGCGGGCCTTTCTTACGAGCAGTACTTC.

The chain is built from TRBV5-1 and TRBJ2-5; 11 bases are a match to TRBD2. The length of the CDR3 is 17 residues. Trimming at V came to 4 bases and at J to 4 bases, leaving 12 bases not matched to a gene. Germline assignment: CDR1 SGHRS and CDR2 YFSETQ. The CDR3 spells CASSIHTGTSGGETQYF. DNA for the CDR3: TGCGCCAGCAGCATTCATACCGGGACTAGCGGAGGAGAGACCCAGTACTTC.

A remark on this clone: Other DNA sequences in the same sample also yield this CDR3. The chain carries TRBV5-1 and TRBJ2-5; D may be TRBD2 (6 bases). Germline V gene lookup returns CDR1 SGHRS and CDR2 YFSETQ. The CDR3 runs 13 residues. Trimming pared 4 bases from V and 1 base from J, leaving 8 bases between. CDR3 sequence: CASSPGGQETQYF. The CDR3 DNA reads TGCGCCAGCAGCCCCGGGGGCCAAGAGACCCAGTACTTC.

The CDR3 region has the DNA TGTGCTAGTGGTCCGAAACCGGGACAGGGGGCCACCGGGGAGCTGTTTTTT. This codes for CASGPKPGQGATGELFF. This chain connects TRBV12-5 to TRBJ2-2, with 12 bases identical to TRBD1. Germline V lookup: CDR1 LGHNT, CDR2 FRNRAP. This CDR3 region has 17 residues. J lost 4 bases, V lost 5 bases, and 8 bases had no gene match.

J is TRBJ2-7 and V is TRBV7-9, with 10 bases aligning to TRBD2. V was clipped by 10 bases and J by 1 base; unmatched bases: 7. The CDR3 length is 14 residues. Germline V gives CDR1 SEHNR, CDR2 FQNEAQ (reference sequence). The CDR3 DNA reads TGTGCCATCCCGATAGCGGGAGGATCCTACGAGCAGTACTTC. Its translation is CAIPIAGGSYEQYF.

The chain links TRBV6-5 to TRBJ1-6; D remains ambiguous. CDR3 length: 15 residues. The germline CDR1 and CDR2 sequences are MNHEY and SVGAGI. V gave up 6 bases and J gave up 6 bases, with 15 bases separating them. This CDR3 reads CASRTWSDGNSPLHF. DNA for the CDR3: TGTGCCAGCAGGACGTGGAGTGACGGTAATTCACCCCTCCACTTT.

V usage is TRBV30 and J usage is TRBJ2-7; 8 bases map to TRBD1. Germline-derived CDR1 and CDR2 are GTSNPN and SVGIG (reference sequence). The CDR3 runs to 15 residues. J was trimmed by 0 bases and V by 3 bases; bases with no gene match: 7. CDR3 in amino acids: CAWSISGGISYEQYF. The DNA for the CDR3 is TGTGCCTGGAGCATATCAGGGGGCATCTCCTACGAGCAGTACTTC.

The chain has TRBV5-4 and TRBJ2-2, with 12 bases lining up with TRBD2. J lost 4 bases, V lost 5 bases, and 6 bases had no gene match. Germline V gives CDR1 SGHNT, CDR2 YYREEE (reference sequence). The CDR3 extends over 16 amino acids. CDR3 in DNA: TGTGCCAGCAGGCTAGCGGGAGGGCCTCTCACCGGGGAGCTGTTTTTT. Encoded protein: CASRLAGGPLTGELFF.

This chain uses TRBV7-2 with TRBJ1-4; TRBD1 agrees at 7 bases. The length of the CDR3 is 16 residues. Per the germline V gene, CDR1 is SGHTA and CDR2 is FQGNSA. V lost 5 bases and J lost 3; bases outside the gene matches: 9. The CDR3 DNA sequence: TGTGCCAGCAGCAAAGGGGGCGGCACTGCTAATGAAAAACTGTTTTTT. Translated, it gives CASSKGGGTANEKLFF.

This rearrangement joins TRBV7-2 to TRBJ2-7; possible D gene TRBD2, 6 bases. Germline V lookup: CDR1 SGHTA, CDR2 FQGNSA. This CDR3 is 15 amino acids long. V lost 5 bases and J lost 1, with 15 bases in between. The chain's CDR3 is CASSPYQGGSYEQYF. The CDR3 nucleotides read TGTGCCAGCAGCCCCTACCAGGGAGGATCCTACGAGCAGTACTTC.

The chain carries TRBV2 and TRBJ1-2; possible D gene TRBD1, 6 bases. The CDR3 totals 13 residues. Germline CDR1 SNHLY, CDR2 FYNNEI. V lost 5 bases to trimming and J lost 6 bases, with 13 bases between them. The CDR3, as DNA: TGTGCCAGCAGTAAACCAGGGGATAATGGCTACACCTTC. It translates to CASSKPGDNGYTF.

The gene calls are TRBV11-2 and TRBJ2-2; 10 nucleotides align to TRBD2. The ends lost 1 base at V and 6 bases at J; junction bases unmatched: 11. Germline CDR1 reads SGHAT; CDR2 reads FQNNGV. The CDR3 spans 18 residues. The CDR3 loop reads CASSLVPSSGSDAGELFF. DNA of the CDR3: TGTGCCAGCAGCTTAGTCCCCTCTAGCGGGAGTGACGCCGGGGAGCTGTTTTTT.

The chain links TRBV18 to TRBJ1-1, with unresolved D. This CDR3 is 15 amino acids long. Germline assignment: CDR1 KGHSH and CDR2 LQKENI. V was trimmed by 1 base and J by 1 base, leaving 10 bases between them. The CDR3 sequence is CASSPRLGPNTEAFF. CDR3 sequence (DNA): TGTGCCAGCTCACCACGCCTGGGCCCGAACACTGAAGCTTTCTTT.

V is TRBV5-1 and J is TRBJ2-1; D is undetermined. The V gene lost 4 bases and the J gene lost 5 bases, with 13 bases spanning the gap. CDR1 is SGHRS and CDR2 is YFSETQ in the germline V gene. The CDR3 totals 14 residues. The CDR3 nucleotides are TGCGCCAGCAGCCCCCTCCCTATGAACAATGAGCAGTTCTTC. Amino acids: CASSPLPMNNEQFF.

The gene calls are TRBV7-6 and TRBJ2-3; TRBD1 matches at 7 bases. The V gene end was trimmed by 5 bases and the J gene end by 2 bases; junction bases not matched to a gene: 10. The CDR3 covers 16 residues. Looked up from germline, CDR1 is SGHVS and CDR2 is FNYEAQ. CDR3 DNA sequence: TGTGCCAGCAGCAGATCGGGACAGCTGCTCACAGATACGCAGTATTTT. Its translation is CASSRSGQLLTDTQYF.

The chain joins TRBV18 to TRBJ2-1; TRBD2 agrees at 10 bases. V lost 2 bases, J lost 2 bases, and 6 bases stayed unmatched. This CDR3 spans 17 amino acids. Germline CDR1 KGHSH, CDR2 LQKENI. The CDR3 DNA reads TGTGCCAGCTCACCATTTACCAGCGGGAGGGCCTACAATGAGCAGTTCTTC. Its protein is CASSPFTSGRAYNEQFF.